These T cell receptor beta chains were read from a single sample in a study of identical twins. Each CDR3 protein gets one entry after TCRdb re-called the 5' RACE reads with MiXCR. The profile shows some 760,000 distinct CDR3 sequences, around a sixth of them singletons. These data were also reused for a study on T cells expressing NK-cell markers.

Sequenced sample: PBMCs. These receptor sequences come from a woman aged 18-29 years in good health. Both conserved end residues are trimmed from each CDR3. For some rows the clone size is stated as once, few or many, or as a class when expanded; others skip it.

clone_size v_call cdr3_aa
few TRBV25-1 ASSAGVETQY
NA TRBV29-1 SVEVMGGEAF
NA TRBV20-1 SASSSGATGELF
NA TRBV20-1 SARKGPGSYEQY
NA TRBV7-8 ASSLGLSRLGQY
NA TRBV20-1 SARRDYPSYEQY
few TRBV11-2 ASSPLAKNYTDTQY
few TRBV7-2 ASSSERDLSRNEQF
NA TRBV7-2 ASSFLALVTDTQY
few TRBV7-8 ASSLAGLAGGTDTQY
few TRBV20-1 SARKRETTGELF
once TRBV7-2 ASSVPSSGSRYEQY
few TRBV12-3/TRBV12-4 ASIGTESYEQY
NA TRBV18 ASSPDRGRSHRYT
NA TRBV29-1 SVVIYNSNTGELF
few TRBV6-5 ASSYSGPLGQETQY
many TRBV6-1 ASSGDRGNTGELF
few TRBV12-3/TRBV12-4 ASSPPYQPQH
NA TRBV13 ASSFEGKGYTEAF
many TRBV20-1 SARISGGETQY
few TRBV20-1 SASTSGKGFEQF
NA TRBV12-3/TRBV12-4 ASSLGREATEAF
many TRBV7-9 ASSLDGYTEAF
few TRBV15 ATSRVEAYTGELF
few TRBV20-1 SAAGTRSH
NA TRBV4-2 ASSQDQRLVSRNEQF
NA TRBV7-2 ASRLGAGAPQH